A single sample gave rise to the 23 T cell receptor beta chains below, sequenced in a study of T cells in women clearing cervical HPV infection. Assay used: immunoSEQ multiplex PCR; TCRdb lists only in-frame clones, some missing. This sample's table reports tens of thousands of clones. The sample taken for sequencing was blood buffy coat. The receptors derive from a woman aged 18 to 75 with a cervical HPV16 infection that either progressed to CIN3+ or cleared (not recorded which).

Concerning this clone: The sequenced fragment ends 3 residues before the CDR3 boundary, so the rest is inferred from the germline J gene. The V gene is TRBV7-3, the J gene TRBJ1-3; D gene ambiguous. This CDR3 contains 17 residues. The V end was cut by 3 bases, the J end by 4 bases, with 19 bases between. The germline gives CDR1 SGHTA, CDR2 FQGTGA. CDR3 loop: CASSLEGQWAEGNTIYF. The part of the CDR3 DNA that was read is TGTGCCAGCAGCTTGGAAGGTCAGTGGGCTGAAGGAAACACC. Full variable domain (rest looked up from reference TRBV7-3 and TRBJ1-3): GAGVSQTPSNKVTEKGKYVELRCDPISGHTALYWYRQSLGQGPEFLIYFQGTGAADDSGLPNDRFFAVRPEGSVSTLKIQRTERGDSAVYLCASSLEGQWAEGNTIYFGEGSWLTVV.

On this clone: The DNA ends 3 residues before the CDR3 does, and the rest of the CDR3 is filled in from the germline J gene. The genes are TRBV29-1 and TRBJ1-5; the match to TRBD1 covers 7 bases. With 7 bases clipped from V and 4 bases from J, the junction kept 10 bases outside the gene matches. CDR1 is SQVTM, CDR2 ANQGSEA, per germline. The CDR3 covers 14 residues. The CDR3 bases that were read are TGCAGCGGTTTGAGGACAGGTGGGAATCAGCCC. It encodes CSGLRTGGNQP. The entire CDR3 protein is CSGLRTGGNQPQHF.

Concerning this clone itself: The sequence runs out 3 residues before the end of the CDR3; the remainder is reconstructed from the germline J gene. This chain uses TRBV19 with TRBJ2-2; TRBD1 is a possible D gene (5 bases). This CDR3 comprises 14 residues. Trimming took 2 bases from V and 6 from J, leaving 10 bases between them. Germline values: CDR1 LNHDA, CDR2 SQIVND (reference sequence). CDR3 amino acids: CASSINRSPGELFF. The part of the CDR3 DNA that was read is TGTGCCAGTAGTATAAACAGGTCCCCCGGGGAG.

Comments on this clone: The read falls 3 residues short of the CDR3 end, and the missing part is taken from the germline J gene. J is TRBJ2-7 and V is TRBV28, with 8 bases identical to TRBD1. V was clipped by 4 bases and J by 6 bases; unmatched bases: 11. CDR3 size: 15 residues. Per germline, CDR1 MDHEN and CDR2 SYDVKM. The sequenced CDR3 bases are TGTGCCAGCAGTTCTCCAACAGGGGGGAAGGGCGAG. Translating gives CASSSPTGGKGE. From start to end, the CDR3 is CASSSPTGGKGEQYF.

In regard to this clone: The read ends 3 residues early relative to the CDR3; the germline J gene fills the gap. The J gene is TRBJ2-3, the V gene TRBV2, with 11 bases matching TRBD1. This CDR3 has 15 residues. Germline assignment: CDR1 SNHLY and CDR2 FYNNEI. Unmatched junction bases numbered 8, after V lost 6 bases and J lost 6 bases. The CDR3 protein is CASRPGTGGVDTQYF. CDR3 DNA, as far as it was read: TGTGCCAGCAGACCCGGGACAGGGGGGGTGGATACG.

Points on this clone: The DNA ends 3 residues before the CDR3 does, and the rest of the CDR3 is filled in from the germline J gene. The V and J genes are TRBV2 and TRBJ2-5; perhaps TRBD2 as D (5 bases). Germline V gives CDR1 SNHLY, CDR2 FYNNEI. Trimming pared 6 bases from V and 1 base from J, leaving 9 bases between. The CDR3 has 13 amino acids. CDR3: CASRPGIQETQYF. The CDR3 bases that were read are TGTGCCAGCAGACCGGGGATCCAAGAGACC.

With regard to this clone: The read finishes 3 residues shy of the CDR3 end, and the germline J gene is used to complete it. The chain couples TRBV2 to TRBJ2-6; D gene uncertain. CDR1 is SNHLY, CDR2 FYNNEI, per germline. Trimming took 6 bases from V and 2 from J, leaving 11 bases between them. This CDR3 has 15 amino acids. The covered CDR3 bases are TGTGCCAGCAGAGCCCAAGAGACTGGGGCCAACGTC. It is translated as CASRAQETGANV. The whole CDR3 protein reads CASRAQETGANVLTF.

The DNA read from the CDR3 is TGTGCCAGCAGTGAAGCACAGGGGGCGGTTAACACCGGGGAG. This translates into CASSEAQGAVNTGE. The complete CDR3 sequence is CASSEAQGAVNTGELFF. J is TRBJ2-2 and V is TRBV6-1; 9 bases agree with TRBD1. From the germline J gene comes the end of the CDR3, since the read stops 3 residues before it. J was trimmed by 2 bases and V by 0 bases; bases with no gene match: 4. The CDR3 covers 17 residues. CDR1 is MNHNS and CDR2 is SASEGT in the germline V gene.

Comment on this clone: The read comes to an end 3 residues before the CDR3 does, leaving the germline J gene to fill in the end. The J gene is TRBJ1-5, the V gene TRBV20-1, with 10 bases identical to TRBD1. This CDR3 contains 14 residues. Germline values: CDR1 DFQATT, CDR2 SNEGSKA (reference sequence). Unmatched junction bases numbered 6, after V lost 3 bases and J lost 7 bases. CDR3 region: CSASQTGGRQPQHF. The part of the CDR3 DNA that was read is TGCAGTGCTAGTCAGACAGGGGGCCGGCAGCCC.

As regards this clone: The read ends 3 residues early relative to the CDR3; the germline J gene fills the gap. The chain couples TRBV5-4 to TRBJ2-5; TRBD2 matches at 10 bases. V dropped 1 base and J dropped 5; count of bases not matched to a gene: 8. The length of the CDR3 is 16 residues. Per the germline V gene, CDR1 is SGHNT and CDR2 is YYREEE (reference sequence). The CDR3 is CASSLPSGGGGETQYF. The covered CDR3 bases are TGTGCCAGCAGCTTGCCCAGCGGGGGGGGAGGGGAGACC.

As to this clone: The read is 3 residues too short to cover the CDR3 end, so that end is filled in from the germline J gene. The chain uses TRBV19 and TRBJ2-2; 8 bases are a match to TRBD2. The CDR3 has 14 amino acids. Germline CDR1 is LNHDA and CDR2 is SQIVND (reference sequence). The J segment lost 7 bases and the V segment lost 7 bases, leaving 8 bases of the junction unmatched. The CDR3 sequence is CASKDGGANGELFF. The DNA read from the CDR3 is TGTGCCAGTAAAGACGGGGGGGCGAACGGGGAG.

The sequenced part of the CDR3 DNA is TGCGCCAGCAGAACGGAGGGCCCAAGCTCCTACGAG. Its translation: CASRTEGPSSYE. The whole CDR3 protein is CASRTEGPSSYEQYF. The V and J genes are TRBV5-1 and TRBJ2-7, with D possibly TRBD2 on 6 matching bases. From the germline J gene comes the end of the CDR3, since the read stops 3 residues before it. V dropped 5 bases and J dropped 0 bases, with 15 bases sitting between them. Per germline, CDR1 SGHRS and CDR2 YFSETQ. This CDR3 is built from 15 residues. Full variable domain (missing parts from reference TRBV5-1 and TRBJ2-7): KAGVTQTPRYLIKTRGQQVTLSCSPISGHRSVSWYQQTPGQGLQFLFEYFSETQRNKGNFPGRFSGRQFSNSRSEMNVSTLELGDSALYLCASRTEGPSSYEQYFGPGTRLTVT.

Worth noting for this clone: Read data end 3 residues before the CDR3 end; the end is taken from the germline J gene. The chain carries TRBV30 and TRBJ2-5, with 8 positions matching TRBD2. V was clipped by 1 base and J by 6 bases; unmatched bases: 7. This CDR3 is built from 14 residues. In germline, CDR1 is GTSNPN, CDR2 SVGIG (reference sequence). The sequenced part of the CDR3 DNA is TGTGCCTGGAGTGGGACGGGGGGGGCTAAGACC. This sequence encodes CAWSGTGGAKT. The full CDR3 is CAWSGTGGAKTQYF.

Notes on this clone: The CDR3 extends 3 residues past the end of the read, so its final part is completed from the germline J gene. The chain carries TRBV15 and TRBJ1-2, with TRBD1 matching over 7 bases. Germline V CDR1 and CDR2: LNHNV, YYDKDF (reference sequence). The CDR3 is 16 amino acids. The trim removed 0 bases at V and 4 bases at J, leaving 8 bases unmatched. The part of the CDR3 DNA that was read is TGTGCCACCAGCAGAGATGGCCCAGGACAGGCCTATGGC. This gives the protein CATSRDGPGQAYG. The CDR3 as a whole reads CATSRDGPGQAYGYTF.

A note on this clone: The observed sequence ends 3 residues before the CDR3 terminus, with the missing tail filled in from the germline J gene. The genes are TRBV18 and TRBJ1-1, with 10 nucleotides matching TRBD1. CDR3 size: 16 residues. Unmatched junction bases numbered 9, after V lost 2 bases and J lost 6 bases. Germline V CDR1 and CDR2: KGHSH, LQKENI. The CDR3 is CASSPGTGASGAEAFF. Incomplete CDR3 DNA: TGTGCCAGCTCACCAGGGACAGGGGCATCGGGGGCTGAA.

Concerning this clone: The read stops 3 residues short of the end of the CDR3; the missing end is completed from the germline J gene. The chain links TRBV5-4 to TRBJ2-3, with D possibly TRBD1 on 6 matching bases. V shed 0 bases and J shed 8 bases, with 10 bases lying between them. Germline CDR1 reads SGHNT; CDR2 reads YYREEE (reference sequence). This CDR3 spans 13 amino acids. CDR3 loop: CASSLEVGGTQYF. Incomplete CDR3 DNA: TGTGCCAGCAGCTTGGAGGTAGGGGGTACG.

A word on this clone: The CDR3 end falls 3 residues outside the read, so it is completed with the germline J gene. V usage is TRBV4-1 and J usage is TRBJ2-5, with D hard to call. The CDR3 runs 17 residues. CDR1 and CDR2 from the germline V gene are MGHRA and YSYEKL. V shed 1 base and J shed 1 base, with 16 bases lying between them. CDR3 DNA (partial): TGCGCCAGCAGCCAAGGGGTCAGAAACAGCCTCCAAGAGACC. Protein: CASSQGVRNSLQET. The full CDR3 protein is CASSQGVRNSLQETQYF.

In regard to this clone: The read stops 3 residues short of the end of the CDR3; the missing end is completed from the germline J gene. The chain links TRBV20-1 to TRBJ1-3; TRBD1 matches 9 bases. V trimming: 3 bases; J trimming: 5 bases; junction bases outside the gene matches: 8. CDR1 is DFQATT and CDR2 is SNEGSKA in the germline V gene (reference sequence). This CDR3 is built from 15 residues. CDR3: CSASSQGAVRNTIYF. The covered CDR3 bases are TGCAGTGCTAGCTCACAGGGGGCTGTAAGAAACACC.

Remarks on this clone: The read comes to an end 3 residues before the CDR3 does, leaving the germline J gene to fill in the end. The chain employs TRBV7-3 and TRBJ2-7; D might be TRBD2 (6 bases). The CDR3 is made up of 15 amino acids. The germline V gene encodes CDR1 SGHTA and CDR2 FQGTGA. V was shortened by 6 bases and J by 0 bases, with 15 bases between the two germline ends. The chain's CDR3 is CASSSGGSGSYEQYF. Partial CDR3 DNA: TGTGCCAGCAGTTCCGGGGGTTCAGGCTCCTACGAG.

Details on this clone: The CDR3 is cut off 3 residues early in the read; its end comes from the germline J gene. The chain couples TRBV5-6 to TRBJ1-4; D might be TRBD1 (5 bases). Germline V gene data show CDR1 as SGHDT and CDR2 as YYEEEE. The CDR3 totals 15 residues. Trimming took 3 bases from V and 7 from J, leaving 16 bases between them. The sequenced CDR3 bases are TGTGCCAGCAGCTCATCCCTCCTCGGGGGTGAAAAA. It yields the protein CASSSSLLGGEK. The CDR3 in full is CASSSSLLGGEKLFF.

About this clone: The observed sequence ends 3 residues before the CDR3 terminus, with the missing tail filled in from the germline J gene. The chain combines TRBV12-3 or TRBV12-4 with TRBJ2-4; the D is unclear. V was trimmed by 4 bases and J by 0 bases, leaving 10 bases between them. The CDR3 has 15 amino acids. The CDR3 loop is CASSSAAVAKNIQYF. The sequenced CDR3 bases are TGTGCCAGCAGTTCAGCAGCTGTAGCCAAAAACATT.

On this clone itself: The CDR3 end is not reached by the read, which stops 3 residues before it; the germline J gene fills it in. The chain has TRBV5-1 and TRBJ2-7, with 7 bases matching TRBD1. Germline CDR1 SGHRS, CDR2 YFSETQ. CDR3 length: 16 residues. J lost 1 base, V lost 0 bases, and 7 bases had no gene match. The covered CDR3 bases are TGCGCCAGCAGCTTGGATTTTGGGACAGTGTCCTACGAG. Translating it yields CASSLDFGTVSYE. The full CDR3 sequence reads CASSLDFGTVSYEQYF.

With regard to this clone: The CDR3 is cut off 3 residues early in the read; its end comes from the germline J gene. The rearrangement uses TRBV5-5 and TRBJ2-1; no clear D gene. V gave up 0 bases and J gave up 0 bases, with 7 bases separating them. CDR1 SGHKS and CDR2 YYEKEE come from the germline V gene (reference sequence). The CDR3 contains 15 residues. CDR3 bases read: TGTGCCAGCAGCTTGGACCTTAGCTCCTACAATGAG. Its translation is CASSLDLSSYNE. The full CDR3 sequence reads CASSLDLSSYNEQFF.